This section outlines one T cell receptor (beta chain) sequence together with its context. The entry originates in a study of blood T cell repertoires in COVID-19. Across the study: T cells, B-cell-depleted T cells, or PBMCs provided the cDNA or gDNA that served as material.

In the original processing: Estimates of nucleated cell counts were drawn from the amplification of reference gene primers. Method: immunoSEQ multiplex PCR; TCRdb's copy keeps in-frame clones and lacks some. V and J calls and clone size come straight from that table; D and trimming were deduced from the DNA. Among under 350,000 clones listed, around 85% were seen once. This TCR derives from a human donor in a cohort sampled during active COVID-19. Sequencing was performed on peripheral blood.

The DNA for the CDR3 is TGTGCCAGCAGCCGGGGACAGTATGGAAACACCATATATTTT. It yields the protein CASSRGQYGNTIYF. The chain joins TRBV3-1 (or the pseudogene TRBV3-2) to TRBJ1-3, with 7 nucleotides matching TRBD1. The CDR3 runs 14 residues. Unmatched junction bases numbered 3, after V lost 4 bases and J lost 3 bases. Germline CDR1 LGHDT, CDR2 YNNKEL (reference sequence).